This T cell receptor (beta chain) was identified in a study of control samples from healthy donors and cancer patients. The repertoire was sequenced with immunoSEQ multiplex PCR; TCRdb's copy has only in-frame clones and lacks some. This repertoire shows roughly 170,000 clones, about 90% found once; its top ten account for over 4%. This CDR3 comprises 14 residues. The junction had 10 bases not matched to a gene; V was cut back by 10 bases and J by 8 bases. In germline, CDR1 is SGHRS, CDR2 YFSETQ. The V call is TRBV5-1, the J call TRBJ2-1, with 12 nucleotides matching TRBD2. This TCR derives from a woman aged 25 to 39 in good health. The sample consisted of blood. DNA of the CDR3: TGCGCCTCCGCCCCTAGCGGGGGGGTTTATGAGCAGTTCTTC. It encodes CASAPSGGVYEQFF.